These 21 T cell receptor beta chains originate from one sample sequenced in a study of OX40 agonist ivuxolimab in advanced cancers. Some clones are missing from TCRdb's copy, which holds only in-frame ones; the method was immunoSEQ multiplex PCR. The table shows about 90,000 clones, with roughly 93% occurring only once. The sample consisted of CD4+ or CD8+ T cells sorted from blood, taken in a trial of the OX40 agonist ivuxolimab. The receptors were sampled from an adult with an advanced solid tumor such as melanoma, head and neck, liver or kidney cancer.

The chain uses TRBV6-4 and TRBJ2-5; D remains unclear. Trimming pared 6 bases from V and 3 bases from J, leaving 20 bases between. This CDR3 is built from 16 residues. CDR1 is MRHNA, CDR2 SNTAGT, per germline. The CDR3 sequence: CASRNPPRTEEETQYF. The CDR3 DNA follows: TGTGCCAGCAGGAATCCTCCGCGCACCGAGGAAGAGACCCAGTACTTC.

The genes are TRBV5-4 and TRBJ2-1, with D possibly matching TRBD2 (7 bases). Germline V CDR1 and CDR2: SGHNT, YYREEE (reference sequence). The ends were cut back, 4 bases at V and 6 bases at J, with 14 bases in the middle. This CDR3 has 14 amino acids. The CDR3 nucleotides are TGTGCCAGCAGCCTAGGGGGGGGGAGCAATGAGCAGTTCTTC. Its translation: CASSLGGGSNEQFF.

This clone was found a few times. V gene TRBV4-2 combines with J gene TRBJ1-1; D is unresolved. This CDR3 spans 15 amino acids. CDR1 and CDR2 (germline): LGHNA, YNFKEQ. V shed 0 bases and J shed 10 bases, with 18 bases lying between them. CDR3 DNA sequence: TGTGCCAGCAGCCAAGAACAACTCCTCTCGCCAGGAGCTTTCTTT. It codes for CASSQEQLLSPGAFF.

The chain joins TRBV29-1 to TRBJ2-5; 7 bases line up with TRBD2. The V gene's germline CDR1 is SQVTM and CDR2 ANQGSEA. This CDR3 spans 15 amino acids. V lost 1 base to trimming and J lost 1 base; unmatched junction nucleotides: 6. CDR3 sequence: CSVEGGEGFQETQYF. For the CDR3, the DNA is TGCAGCGTTGAAGGGGGGGAGGGTTTCCAAGAGACCCAGTACTTC.

CDR3 sequence reads: CASSADSEKLFF. The CDR3 DNA sequence: TGTGCCAGCAGCGCGGACAGCGAAAAACTGTTTTTT. The rearrangement links TRBV2 to TRBJ1-4, with D possibly matching TRBD1 (6 bases). Trimming removed 6 bases from V and 8 bases from J, with 10 bases in between. This CDR3 has 12 residues. Germline CDR1 is SNHLY and CDR2 is FYNNEI.

This clone was counted a few times. The chain joins TRBV9 to TRBJ2-3, with D maybe TRBD2 (6 bases). Germline-derived CDR1 and CDR2 are SGDLS and YYNGEE. V lost 0 bases and J lost 5, with 10 bases in between. CDR3 length equals 14 residues. The CDR3 DNA reads TGTGCCAGCAGCGTAGCTCCGGGGGAAGATACGCAGTATTTT. Its protein is CASSVAPGEDTQYF.

The chain combines TRBV11-2 with TRBJ2-3; unclear D gene. V was clipped by 5 bases and J by 6 bases, with 15 bases between them. Per germline, CDR1 SGHAT and CDR2 FQNNGV. CDR3 length equals 14 residues. CDR3 amino acids: CASSPDPLGDTQYF. CDR3 in DNA: TGTGCCAGCAGCCCGGATCCTTTGGGGGATACGCAGTATTTT. Full variable domain (rest looked up from reference TRBV11-2 and TRBJ2-3): EAGVAQSPRYKIIEKRQSVAFWCNPISGHATLYWYQQILGQGPKLLIQFQNNGVVDDSQLPKDRFSAERLKGVDSTLKIQPAKLEDSAVYLCASSPDPLGDTQYFGPGTRLTVL.

The chain uses TRBV5-1 and TRBJ2-1; D ambiguous. Germline V CDR1 and CDR2: SGHRS, YFSETQ. The CDR3 has 11 amino acids. The ends were cut back, 1 base at V and 5 bases at J, with 1 base in the middle. CDR3 nucleotide sequence: TGCGCCAGCAGCTTGCACAATGAGCAGTTCTTC. It yields the protein CASSLHNEQFF.

The chain has TRBV19 and TRBJ2-2; possibly TRBD1 for D (7 bases). CDR1 is LNHDA and CDR2 is SQIVND in the germline V gene (reference sequence). V was pared by 5 bases and J by 6 bases, with 16 bases between. The CDR3 contains 15 residues. Here the CDR3 reads CASSRAGGGPGELFF. The CDR3 DNA is TGTGCCAGTAGTCGCGCAGGGGGAGGTCCCGGGGAGCTGTTTTTT.

The J gene is TRBJ2-5, the V gene TRBV27; perhaps D is TRBD1 or TRBD2 (6 bases each). From germline, CDR1 is MNHEY and CDR2 SMNVEV (reference sequence). V was pared by 5 bases and J by 5 bases, with 12 bases between. This CDR3 region has 13 residues. The CDR3 DNA reads as TGTGCCAGCAGTACGGGGGCGTGGGAGACCCAGTACTTC. It specifies CASSTGAWETQYF.

V is TRBV7-2 and J is TRBJ2-7; TRBD2 matches at 9 bases. V gave up 1 base and J gave up 6 bases; unmatched junction bases: 7. Germline lookup yields CDR1 SGHTA and CDR2 FQGNSA. The CDR3 runs to 15 residues. The CDR3 reads CASSLERREGPEQYF. The CDR3 bases are TGTGCCAGCAGCTTAGAGCGGCGGGAGGGCCCCGAGCAGTACTTC.

This chain links TRBV2 with TRBJ1-5; D unclear. The V end was cut by 1 base, the J end by 4 bases, with 2 bases between. Germline-derived CDR1 and CDR2 are SNHLY and FYNNEI. This CDR3 is built from 12 residues. The CDR3 DNA is TGTGCCAGCAGTGAAGTAAATCAGCCCCAGCATTTT. Translating it yields CASSEVNQPQHF.

This clone appeared once. The chain joins TRBV19 to TRBJ2-1, with 7 bases aligning to TRBD2. The length of the CDR3 is 13 residues. Germline V gene data show CDR1 as LNHDA and CDR2 as SQIVND (reference sequence). Losses at the gene ends were 3 bases for V and 9 bases for J; bases not matched to a gene: 5. CDR3: CASSISGLSEQFF. In DNA form, the CDR3 reads TGTGCCAGTAGTATCTCGGGACTAAGTGAGCAGTTCTTC.

V and J are TRBV28 and TRBJ2-5; 9 bases match TRBD1. The germline gives CDR1 MDHEN, CDR2 SYDVKM. Trimming took 2 bases from V and 3 from J; bases not matched to a gene: 13. The CDR3 has 18 residues. This CDR3 is CASSLPRQGVWVKETQYF. The CDR3, as DNA: TGTGCCAGCAGTTTACCGCGACAGGGGGTCTGGGTGAAAGAGACCCAGTACTTC.

V is TRBV20-1 and J is TRBJ2-7, with a tentative D call TRBD2 (5 bases). The germline gives CDR1 DFQATT, CDR2 SNEGSKA (reference sequence). The length of the CDR3 is 11 residues. Trimming left V 5 bases short and J 3 bases short, with 8 bases between. Written as DNA, the CDR3 is TGCAGTGCTGATACTAGCTACGAGCAGTACTTC. This translates into CSADTSYEQYF.

The chain recombines TRBV7-2 with TRBJ2-3; TRBD2 agrees at 12 bases. With 5 bases clipped from V and 0 bases from J, the junction kept 6 bases outside the gene matches. The CDR3 extends over 17 amino acids. The V gene's germline CDR1 is SGHTA and CDR2 FQGNSA. CDR3 amino acids: CASSQPTSGGSTDTQYF. CDR3 in DNA: TGTGCCAGCAGCCAGCCTACTAGCGGGGGGAGCACAGATACGCAGTATTTT.

The rearrangement links TRBV5-8 to TRBJ1-1, with D possibly TRBD1 on 5 matching bases. V dropped 4 bases and J dropped 6 bases, with 10 bases sitting between them. The CDR3 has 12 residues. CDR1 SGHTS and CDR2 YDEGEE come from the germline V gene. This CDR3 reads CASSLYRPEAFF. In DNA form, the CDR3 reads TGTGCCAGCAGCCTTTACAGGCCTGAAGCTTTCTTT.

The chain links TRBV5-4 to TRBJ2-7; 8 bases map to TRBD2. J gave up 0 bases and V 2 bases, and 4 bases lay outside the gene matches. This CDR3 has 15 residues. Germline CDR1 and CDR2: SGHNT and YYREEE (reference sequence). CDR3 nucleotide sequence: TGTGCCAGCAGCTTTGAGACTAGCGTCTCCTACGAGCAGTACTTC. Its translation is CASSFETSVSYEQYF. Drawing the rest from reference TRBV5-4 and TRBJ2-7, the complete variable domain is ETGVTQSPTHLIKTRGQQVTLRCSSQSGHNTVSWYQQALGQGPQFIFQYYREEENGRGNFPPRFSGLQFPNYSSELNVNALELDDSALYLCASSFETSVSYEQYFGPGTRLTVT.

This chain links TRBV9 with TRBJ2-1; D not resolved. V was shortened by 4 bases and J by 0 bases, with 11 bases between the two germline ends. The CDR3 is 15 residues long. The germline V gene encodes CDR1 SGDLS and CDR2 YYNGEE. The CDR3 sequence is CASSKDGSSYNEQFF. The CDR3 coding sequence is TGTGCCAGCAGCAAGGACGGAAGCTCCTACAATGAGCAGTTCTTC. The entire variable domain, with the rest obtained from reference TRBV9 and TRBJ2-1, is as follows: DSGVTQTPKHLITATGQRVTLRCSPRSGDLSVYWYQQSLDQGLQFLIQYYNGEERAKGNILERFSAQQFPDLHSELNLSSLELGDSALYFCASSKDGSSYNEQFFGPGTRLTVL.

This chain uses TRBV28 with TRBJ2-5; TRBD2 matches 9 bases. CDR3 length: 15 residues. Germline CDR1 is MDHEN and CDR2 is SYDVKM. V shed 2 bases and J 4 bases; nucleotides not matched to a gene: 5. CDR3 amino acids: CASSLIAGVRETQYF. As DNA, the CDR3 is TGTGCCAGCAGTTTAATAGCGGGAGTCCGAGAGACCCAGTACTTC.

The rearrangement uses TRBV9 and TRBJ2-7; 14 nucleotides line up with TRBD2. J lost 4 bases, V lost 0 bases, and 3 bases had no gene match. The germline CDR1 and CDR2 sequences are SGDLS and YYNGEE. The CDR3 spans 16 residues. CDR3 region: CASSVGGLAGVYEQYF. DNA for the CDR3: TGTGCCAGCAGCGTAGGGGGACTAGCGGGAGTTTACGAGCAGTACTTC.